The 27 T cell receptor beta chains in this list originate from one sample, sequenced in a study of cytomegalovirus exposure and HLA in healthy donors. PCR amplification relied on 60 Vbeta primers (plus 13 Jbeta primers). The table came from immunoSEQ multiplex PCR; TCRdb's copy has only in-frame clones and leaves some out. This table has under 150,000 clones, about four fifths appearing once. The sample was PBMCs. These receptors were obtained from a man aged 18 to 29 in good health and CMV-seronegative.

The V gene is TRBV18, the J gene TRBJ1-1; D perhaps matches TRBD1 (6 bases). This CDR3 has 12 residues. Per germline, CDR1 KGHSH and CDR2 LQKENI. Trimming cost V 6 bases and J 1 base, with 6 bases left between them. CDR3 DNA sequence: TGTGCCAGCTCCAGGGGGAACACTGAAGCTTTCTTT. As protein: CASSRGNTEAFF.

The chain uses TRBV18 and TRBJ2-1; TRBD2 matches 10 bases. Germline assignment: CDR1 KGHSH and CDR2 LQKENI. V lost 3 bases to trimming and J lost 7 bases; unmatched junction nucleotides: 6. This CDR3 spans 15 amino acids. CDR3 protein: CASSPSSGSVNEQFF. The CDR3 region has the DNA TGTGCCAGCTCACCGTCTAGCGGGAGTGTGAATGAGCAGTTCTTC. Together with reference TRBV18 and TRBJ2-1, the CDR3 gives the full variable domain: NAGVMQNPRHLVRRRGQEARLRCSPMKGHSHVYWYRQLPEEGLKFMVYLQKENIIDESGMPKERFSAEFPKEGPSILRIQQVVRGDSAAYFCASSPSSGSVNEQFFGPGTRLTVL.

The chain joins TRBV7-9 to TRBJ2-5, with D possibly being TRBD1 (6 bases). Germline V CDR1 and CDR2: SEHNR, FQNEAQ (reference sequence). The CDR3 consists of 14 residues. V was trimmed by 5 bases and J by 5 bases, leaving 15 bases between them. The CDR3 nucleotides read TGTGCCAGCAGCCTCCAAACAGGGTGGGAGACCCAGTACTTC. This sequence encodes CASSLQTGWETQYF.

This chain connects TRBV19 to TRBJ1-1, with no clear D. CDR1 and CDR2 from the germline V gene are LNHDA and SQIVND (reference sequence). The CDR3 sequence is 14 residues long. V lost 7 bases and J 6 bases, leaving 18 bases between the germline ends. The chain's CDR3 is CASTRIPGGAEAFF. The DNA for the CDR3 is TGTGCCAGTACCCGAATCCCGGGCGGGGCTGAAGCTTTCTTT. Full variable domain (remainder filled in from reference TRBV19 and TRBJ1-1): DGGITQSPKYLFRKEGQNVTLSCEQNLNHDAMYWYRQDPGQGLRLIYYSQIVNDFQKGDIAEGYSVSREKKESFPLTVTSAQKNPTAFYLCASTRIPGGAEAFFGQGTRLTVV.

This clone came up once. The J gene is TRBJ1-4, the V gene TRBV27; D may be TRBD1 (5 bases). The CDR3 runs to 13 residues. Germline CDR1 is MNHEY and CDR2 is SMNVEV (reference sequence). V dropped 3 bases and J dropped 7 bases, with 9 bases sitting between them. This CDR3 is CASSFGGGEKLFF. The CDR3 nucleotides are TGTGCCAGCAGTTTCGGCGGGGGTGAAAAACTGTTTTTT.

DNA of the CDR3: TGTGCCAGCAGACCAGCGGGACCGGACAATCAGCCCCAGCATTTT. This gives the protein CASRPAGPDNQPQHF. This chain links TRBV28 with TRBJ1-5; D is perhaps TRBD1 (5 bases). Trimming took 6 bases from V and 3 from J, leaving 15 bases between them. The CDR3 extends over 15 amino acids. Germline V gene lookup returns CDR1 MDHEN and CDR2 SYDVKM.

The rearrangement uses TRBV10-2 and TRBJ2-1; 14 bases fit TRBD2. Germline CDR1 is WSHSY and CDR2 is SAAADI. Germline trimming cut 6 bases from V and 9 bases from J; bases unmatched to any gene: 4. The CDR3 extends over 14 amino acids. CDR3 nucleotides: TGCGCCAGCAGCCGACTAGCGGGAGGGTTTGAGCAGTTCTTC. Translated, it gives CASSRLAGGFEQFF.

Here the CDR3 DNA reads TGTGCCTGGAAGTGGGGACAGGGGTATGGCTACACCTTC. Its translation is CAWKWGQGYGYTF. The rearrangement links TRBV30 to TRBJ1-2, with 10 bases identical to TRBD1. This CDR3 region has 13 residues. Trimming took 4 bases from V and 5 from J; bases not matched to a gene: 4. CDR1 GTSNPN and CDR2 SVGIG come from the germline V gene (reference sequence).

V gene TRBV19 combines with J gene TRBJ2-1; 7 nucleotides line up with TRBD2. Trimming cost V 5 bases and J 8 bases; bases outside gene matches: 12. From germline, CDR1 is LNHDA and CDR2 SQIVND (reference sequence). The CDR3 is 15 residues long. The CDR3 loop is CASSATPGGGDEQFF. CDR3 DNA: TGTGCCAGTAGTGCGACCCCGGGAGGCGGCGATGAGCAGTTCTTC.

The chain links TRBV9 to TRBJ2-7; a weak D match, TRBD2 (5 bases). This CDR3 is built from 15 residues. V gave up 0 bases and J gave up 2 bases, with 12 bases separating them. Germline CDR1 is SGDLS and CDR2 is YYNGEE. In nucleotides, the CDR3 is TGTGCCAGCAGCGTAGCGGGGATGTTACCCTACGAGCAGTACGTC. Translating gives CASSVAGMLPYEQYV.

The chain uses TRBV2 and TRBJ2-1; D is ambiguous. Trimming took 3 bases from V and 0 from J, leaving 12 bases between them. This CDR3 comprises 16 residues. The germline gives CDR1 SNHLY, CDR2 FYNNEI. CDR3 sequence reads: CASSEWLASSYNEQFF. CDR3 DNA sequence: TGTGCCAGCAGTGAGTGGCTCGCAAGCTCCTACAATGAGCAGTTCTTC.

The chain is built from TRBV9 and TRBJ2-1; D is undetermined. CDR1 and CDR2 from the germline V gene are SGDLS and YYNGEE. CDR3 size: 13 residues. V gave up 4 bases and J gave up 1 base, with 6 bases separating them. The CDR3 DNA sequence: TGTGCCAGCAGCCCCGGGTCCTACAATGAGCAGTTCTTC. This gives the protein CASSPGSYNEQFF. Filled out from reference TRBV9 and TRBJ2-1, the complete variable domain reads DSGVTQTPKHLITATGQRVTLRCSPRSGDLSVYWYQQSLDQGLQFLIQYYNGEERAKGNILERFSAQQFPDLHSELNLSSLELGDSALYFCASSPGSYNEQFFGPGTRLTVL.

V gene TRBV10-3 combines with J gene TRBJ2-2; 9 bases agree with TRBD2. This CDR3 spans 17 amino acids. The germline gives CDR1 ENHRY, CDR2 SYGVKD. Trimming at V came to 2 bases and at J to 4 bases, leaving 8 bases not matched to a gene. CDR3: CAISEVVAGEGTGELFF. Written as DNA, the CDR3 is TGTGCCATCAGTGAGGTGGTAGCGGGAGAGGGCACCGGGGAGCTGTTTTTT.

A few counts support this clone. This chain links TRBV6-5 with TRBJ1-1; the match to TRBD1 covers 9 bases. V lost 2 bases and J lost 9; bases outside the gene matches: 10. The CDR3 has 15 amino acids. Germline CDR1 MNHEY, CDR2 SVGAGI. The CDR3 DNA reads TGTGCCAGCAGTTACAGGGGGACAGGGAAAGATCAAGCTTTCTTT. It yields the protein CASSYRGTGKDQAFF.

This clone appeared a few times. The chain combines TRBV10-2 with TRBJ2-1; TRBD2 matches 7 bases. Germline values: CDR1 WSHSY, CDR2 SAAADI. The CDR3 totals 15 residues. With 2 bases clipped from V and 6 bases from J, the junction kept 7 bases outside the gene matches. CDR3 nucleotides: TGCGCCAGCAGTGAGGTCGCGGGAGTCTCCAATGAGCAGTTCTTC. Its protein is CASSEVAGVSNEQFF.

This chain uses TRBV19 with TRBJ1-2; D not resolved. V shed 3 bases and J shed 2 bases, with 13 bases lying between them. The CDR3 is 15 amino acids. CDR1 LNHDA and CDR2 SQIVND come from the germline V gene (reference sequence). CDR3 amino acids: CASSIFLAGNYGYTF. CDR3 DNA sequence: TGTGCCAGTAGTATTTTTCTCGCCGGGAACTATGGCTACACCTTC.

This clone was counted once. This chain links TRBV12-2 with TRBJ2-7; no check of the table's D call, TRBD1, against the DNA was made. TRBV12-2 is flagged as a pseudogene. The CDR3 length is 14 residues. CDR3 nucleotide sequence: TGTGCAAGTCGCTTACGGGGACAGGGCTACGAGCAGTACGTC. Encoded protein: CASRLRGQGYEQYV.

This clone showed up just a few times. The rearrangement uses TRBV9 and TRBJ2-4; 10 bases match TRBD2. V lost 3 bases to trimming and J lost 3 bases; unmatched junction nucleotides: 6. This CDR3 is 16 amino acids long. Germline-derived CDR1 and CDR2 are SGDLS and YYNGEE. The CDR3 coding sequence is TGTGCCAGCAGCGGCACTAGCGGGGTTGACAAAAACATTCAGTACTTC. It is translated as CASSGTSGVDKNIQYF.

The V call is TRBV10-3, the J call TRBJ1-2; no clear D. There are 13 residues in the CDR3. V lost 10 bases, J lost 4 bases, and 16 bases lay in between. Germline V CDR1 and CDR2: ENHRY, SYGVKD. CDR3 DNA: TGTGCCACTTTTCCATCAGGAAGCTATGGCTACACCTTC. The encoded protein is CATFPSGSYGYTF.

As DNA, the CDR3 is TGTGCCAGCTCACCACAGGGGCCAATCTCCTACGAGCAGTACTTC. Its protein product is CASSPQGPISYEQYF. The chain is built from TRBV18 and TRBJ2-7; D possibly corresponds to TRBD1 (5 bases). V was pared by 1 base and J by 0 bases, with 10 bases between. This CDR3 has 15 amino acids. The germline gives CDR1 KGHSH, CDR2 LQKENI.

This chain joins TRBV2 and TRBJ1-5; D remains unclear. The CDR3 contains 14 residues. V was trimmed by 4 bases and J by 0 bases, leaving 7 bases between them. The germline V gene has CDR1 SNHLY and CDR2 FYNNEI. The CDR3 reads CASSGPDSNQPQHF. The CDR3 coding sequence is TGTGCCAGCAGTGGCCCAGATAGCAATCAGCCCCAGCATTTT. Based on the CDR3 plus reference TRBV2 and TRBJ1-5, the full variable domain is EPEVTQTPSHQVTQMGQEVILRCVPISNHLYFYWYRQILGQKVEFLVSFYNNEISEKSEIFDDQFSVERPDGSNFTLKIRSTKLEDSAMYFCASSGPDSNQPQHFGDGTRLSIL.

The V gene is TRBV18, the J gene TRBJ1-1, with D perhaps matching TRBD1 (5 bases). Trimming took off 8 bases at V and 3 bases at J, with 16 bases between the two ends. Germline V gene lookup returns CDR1 KGHSH and CDR2 LQKENI. The CDR3 loop spans 14 amino acids. CDR3 region: CASALQGRDTEAFF. The CDR3 DNA is TGTGCCAGCGCCTTGCAGGGTCGAGACACTGAAGCTTTCTTT.

The chain couples TRBV11-3 to TRBJ2-1, with 9 bases aligning to TRBD1. The CDR3 length is 15 residues. Trimming took 4 bases from V and 7 from J; bases not matched to a gene: 8. Per germline, CDR1 SGHNT and CDR2 YENEEA. The CDR3 region is CASSSGQGRGNEQFF. The CDR3 DNA reads as TGTGCCAGCAGCTCCGGACAGGGGCGGGGTAATGAGCAGTTCTTC.

The chain uses TRBV5-1 and TRBJ2-7; 11 bases map to TRBD1. Trimming cost V 0 bases and J 2 bases; bases outside gene matches: 7. Germline V gene sequence: CDR1 SGHRS, CDR2 YFSETQ. The CDR3 has 17 amino acids. CDR3 protein: CASSLGFRTGGPYEQYV. CDR3 in DNA: TGCGCCAGCAGCTTGGGTTTCAGGACAGGGGGCCCCTACGAGCAGTACGTC.

V gene TRBV9 combines with J gene TRBJ2-7; 8 nucleotides match TRBD2. Trimming removed 0 bases from V and 5 bases from J; junction bases left unmatched: 16. The CDR3 covers 18 residues. Germline lookup yields CDR1 SGDLS and CDR2 YYNGEE. The CDR3 DNA reads TGTGCCAGCAGCGTAGAAGGGAAGGCAGCGGGAGTTTCCCACGAGCAGTACTTC. Residues: CASSVEGKAAGVSHEQYF.

V is TRBV7-3 and J is TRBJ2-1; 10 bases are shared with TRBD2. The CDR3 has 16 residues. Germline lookup yields CDR1 SGHTA and CDR2 FQGTGA. Germline trimming cut 5 bases from V and 5 bases from J; bases unmatched to any gene: 9. The CDR3 DNA reads TGTGCCAGCAGCCACCCCGGGACTAGCGCAGACAATGAGCAGTTCTTC. It translates to CASSHPGTSADNEQFF. Full variable domain (rest looked up from reference TRBV7-3 and TRBJ2-1): GAGVSQTPSNKVTEKGKYVELRCDPISGHTALYWYRQSLGQGPEFLIYFQGTGAADDSGLPNDRFFAVRPEGSVSTLKIQRTERGDSAVYLCASSHPGTSADNEQFFGPGTRLTVL.

The V call is TRBV18, the J call TRBJ1-4; 9 bases line up with TRBD1. The CDR3 is made up of 16 amino acids. V lost 3 bases, J lost 7 bases, and 9 bases stayed unmatched. Germline CDR1 reads KGHSH; CDR2 reads LQKENI. The CDR3 spells CASSPVTGQGSEKLFF. The CDR3 DNA follows: TGTGCCAGCTCACCCGTCACGGGACAGGGAAGTGAAAAACTGTTTTTT.